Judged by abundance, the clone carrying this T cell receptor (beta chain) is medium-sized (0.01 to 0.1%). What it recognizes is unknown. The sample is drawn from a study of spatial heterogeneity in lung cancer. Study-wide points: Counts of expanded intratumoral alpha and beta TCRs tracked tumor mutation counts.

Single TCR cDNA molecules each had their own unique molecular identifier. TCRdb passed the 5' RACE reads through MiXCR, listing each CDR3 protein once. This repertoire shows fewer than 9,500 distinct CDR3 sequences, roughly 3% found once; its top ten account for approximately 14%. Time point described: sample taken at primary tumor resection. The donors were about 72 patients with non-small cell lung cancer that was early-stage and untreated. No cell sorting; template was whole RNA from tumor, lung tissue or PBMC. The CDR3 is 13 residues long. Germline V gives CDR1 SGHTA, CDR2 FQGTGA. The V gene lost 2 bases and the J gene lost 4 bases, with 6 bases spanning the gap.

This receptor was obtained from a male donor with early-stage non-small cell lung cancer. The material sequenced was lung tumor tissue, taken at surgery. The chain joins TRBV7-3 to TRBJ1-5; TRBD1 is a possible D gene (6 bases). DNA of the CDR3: TGTGCCAGCAGCTTAGGACAGAATCAGCCCCAGCATTTT. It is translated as CASSLGQNQPQHF.